The clone carrying this TCR beta chain was detected many times. The antigen is not known. Template material for amplifying TCR beta CDR3 regions consisted of RNA transcripts. The HTBI primer set served for first-round RT-PCR of the TCR CDR3. Via MiXCR, TCRdb re-called the multiplex PCR reads, giving one row per CDR3 protein. The sample consists of about 420,000 distinct CDR3 sequences, about an eighth of them appearing once. The data originate from a study of T cells in Graves' hyperthyroidism and ophthalmopathy. Calling Graves' hyperthyroidism stable meant ophthalmopathy did not progress within 18 months. Those with hyperthyroidism were 18 to 65 years old, newly diagnosed, and ill for under 2 months. With 8 bases removed from V and 3 bases from J, the gap between germline ends came to 14 bases. Germline V gives CDR1 ENHRY, CDR2 SYGVKD. The CDR3 totals 14 residues. The study, taken as a whole, reports: Researchers found most expanded thyroid clonotypes above 0.001 in blood as well. Ophthalmopathy could be told apart from stable hyperthyroidism with a 13 V-J model.

The chain recombines TRBV10-3 with TRBJ2-1, with D perhaps TRBD1 or TRBD2 (5 bases each). Source material: blood. The sequence came from a woman younger than 35 with Graves' hyperthyroidism. The CDR3 nucleotides are TGTGCCATCTTTTCGGGGACGGGCTACAATGAGCAGTTCTTC. Translating it yields CAIFSGTGYNEQFF.